Listed here is a single T cell receptor (beta chain). What it recognizes is unknown. These data are taken from a study of monozygotic twins with inflammatory bowel disease. The CDR3 totals 15 residues. Germline assignment: CDR1 LNHDA and CDR2 SQIVND (reference sequence). Study-wide points: Twins with IBD were found to have lower TCRbeta diversity (inverse Simpson) than healthy co-twins.

Every TCR library consumed 3,000 to 4,500 ng of total RNA. UMIs that had a 6-nucleotide sample barcode were put in using template switching. TCRalpha and TCRbeta cDNA went through two nested PCRs of roughly 15 and 9 cycles. TCRdb re-called the 5' RACE reads and shows each CDR3 protein once, DNA omitted. This sample contains roughly 150,000 distinct CDR3 sequences. This chain joins TRBV19 and TRBJ1-1; TCRdb gives TRBD1 as the D gene, but with no DNA this cannot be confirmed. Material: blood. The sequence derives from a human donor with ulcerative colitis or Crohn's disease, or a healthy co-twin of an affected twin (not recorded which). The CDR3 here is CASSAPGQVYTEAFF.